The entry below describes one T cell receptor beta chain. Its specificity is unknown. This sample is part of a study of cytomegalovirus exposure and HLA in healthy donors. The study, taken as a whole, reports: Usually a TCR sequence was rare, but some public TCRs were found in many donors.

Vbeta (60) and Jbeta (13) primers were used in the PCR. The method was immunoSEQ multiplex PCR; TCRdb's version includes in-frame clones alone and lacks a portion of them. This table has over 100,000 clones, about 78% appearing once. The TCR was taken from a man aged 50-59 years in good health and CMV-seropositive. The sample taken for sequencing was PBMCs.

The CDR3 sequence: CASSATGPATEAFF. The DNA of the CDR3 is TGCGCCAGCAGTGCTACAGGACCGGCCACTGAAGCTTTCTTT. This chain uses TRBV10-2 with TRBJ1-1; a weak D match, TRBD1 (5 bases). V was trimmed by 4 bases and J by 4 bases, leaving 13 bases between them. The CDR3 covers 14 residues. Germline assignment: CDR1 WSHSY and CDR2 SAAADI.